The entry that follows covers one T cell receptor (beta chain) sequence. The repertoire was sequenced with immunoSEQ multiplex PCR; TCRdb's copy has only in-frame clones and lacks some. The data contain about 89,000 clones, 80% of them seen just once; the ten biggest clones take up roughly 19%. The data stem from a study of blood T cell repertoires in COVID-19. This receptor was taken from a woman of 80 years or more with acute or convalescent COVID-19. The sequencing sample was made of peripheral blood.

CDR3 in DNA: TGTGCCAGTAGTGACGGGACACGCTACAATGAGCAGTTCTTC. Its protein is CASSDGTRYNEQFF. V is TRBV19 and J is TRBJ2-1; D is perhaps TRBD1 (6 bases). V was pared by 5 bases and J by 3 bases, with 11 bases between. CDR1 and CDR2 (germline): LNHDA, SQIVND (reference sequence). CDR3 size: 14 residues.